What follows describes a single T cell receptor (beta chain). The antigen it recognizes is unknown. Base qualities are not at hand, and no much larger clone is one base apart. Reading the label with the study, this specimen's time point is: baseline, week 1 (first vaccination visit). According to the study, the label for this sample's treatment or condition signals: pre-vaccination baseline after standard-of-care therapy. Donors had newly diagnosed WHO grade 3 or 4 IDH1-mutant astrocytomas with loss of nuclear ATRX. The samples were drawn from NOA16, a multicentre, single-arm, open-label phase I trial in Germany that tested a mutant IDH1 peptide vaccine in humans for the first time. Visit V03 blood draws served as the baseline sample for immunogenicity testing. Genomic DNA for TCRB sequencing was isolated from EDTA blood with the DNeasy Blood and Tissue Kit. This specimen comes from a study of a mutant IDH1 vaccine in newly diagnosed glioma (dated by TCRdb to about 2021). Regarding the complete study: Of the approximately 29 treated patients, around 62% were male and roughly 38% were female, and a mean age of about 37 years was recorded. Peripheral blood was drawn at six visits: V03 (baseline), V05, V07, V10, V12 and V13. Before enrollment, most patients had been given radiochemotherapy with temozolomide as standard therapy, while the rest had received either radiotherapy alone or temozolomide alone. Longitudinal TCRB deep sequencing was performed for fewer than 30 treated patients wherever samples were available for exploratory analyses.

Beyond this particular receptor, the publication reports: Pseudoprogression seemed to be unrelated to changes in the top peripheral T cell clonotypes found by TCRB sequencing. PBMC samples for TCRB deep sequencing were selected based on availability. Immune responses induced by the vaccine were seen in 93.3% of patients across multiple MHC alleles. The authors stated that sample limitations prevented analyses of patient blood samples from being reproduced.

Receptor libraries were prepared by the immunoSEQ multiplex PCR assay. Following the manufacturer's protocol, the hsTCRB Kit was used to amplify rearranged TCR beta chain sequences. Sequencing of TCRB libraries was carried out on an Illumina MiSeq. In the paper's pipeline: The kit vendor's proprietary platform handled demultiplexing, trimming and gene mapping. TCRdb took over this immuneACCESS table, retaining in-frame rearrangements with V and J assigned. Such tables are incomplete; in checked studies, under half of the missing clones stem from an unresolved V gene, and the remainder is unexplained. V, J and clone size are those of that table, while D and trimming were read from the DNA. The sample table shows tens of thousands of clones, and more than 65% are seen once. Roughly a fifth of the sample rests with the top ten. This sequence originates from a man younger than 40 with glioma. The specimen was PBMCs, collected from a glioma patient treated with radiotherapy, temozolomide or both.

DNA sequence: TGTGCCAGCAGCTTTGCGGCGGACCGTTATCAGCCCCAGCATTTT. Its translation reads: CASSFAADRYQPQHF. The rearranged segments are TRBV12-1 and TRBJ1-5. TRBV12-1 is noted as a pseudogene. The cysteine opens and the phenylalanine closes a CDR3 of 15 amino acids. CDR3 DNA only is kept here, 45 bases in frame from base 1.